Listed below are T cell receptor beta chains from one sample, sequenced in a study of regulatory T cells in long-lasting Graves disease. TCRdb re-called the multiplex PCR reads with MiXCR, one entry per CDR3 protein. Among 200,000 to 250,000 distinct CDR3 sequences listed, roughly 19% were seen once. These same data were also listed under a study on T cells in Graves' hyperthyroidism and ophthalmopathy.

Sequenced material: peripheral blood mononuclear cells (PBMCs), taken at new diagnosis, from a patient treated with antithyroid drugs. These receptors were obtained from a woman under 40 with Graves disease. CDR3s include the opening cysteine and the closing phenylalanine or tryptophan. A D gene is named only where the DNA matches it firmly. Clone size is shown for a subset of rows, as once, few, many or a class of expanded clone.

V: TRBV12-3/TRBV12-4
J: TRBJ2-1
size: many
D: TRBD1
length: 18
DNA: TGTGCCAGCAGTGTAGGGGACAGGACAGAGGGATCCTACAATGAGCAGTTCTTC
CDR3: CASSVGDRTEGSYNEQFF

V: TRBV18
J: TRBJ1-3
size: many
D: .
length: 15
DNA: TGTGCCAGCTCACGCACGAGGTCGGGAGGAAACACCATATATTTT
CDR3: CASSRTRSGGNTIYF

V: TRBV2
J: TRBJ2-7
size: .
D: .
length: 15
DNA: TGTGCCAGCAGTGAAGAGGGGGGGACTTATTACGAGCAGTACTTC
CDR3: CASSEEGGTYYEQYF

V: TRBV27
J: TRBJ2-7
size: .
D: .
length: 15
DNA: TGTGCCAGCAGTTTAGAGACCGGGAGCTCCTACGAGCAGTACTTC
CDR3: CASSLETGSSYEQYF

V: TRBV27
J: TRBJ1-2
size: .
D: .
length: 17
DNA: TGTGCCAGCAGTCTTACATCGGGGGCAGGGAAGATCTATGGCTACACCTTC
CDR3: CASSLTSGAGKIYGYTF

V: TRBV7-8
J: TRBJ2-3
size: .
D: .
length: 13
DNA: TGTGCCAGCAGCTTAAACCGGAGGGATACGCAGTATTTT
CDR3: CASSLNRRDTQYF

V: TRBV12-3/TRBV12-4
J: TRBJ1-5
size: .
D: TRBD1
length: 14
DNA: TGTGCCAGCAGTGATACAGGGGTCGGTCAGCCCCAGCATTTT
CDR3: CASSDTGVGQPQHF

V: TRBV19
J: TRBJ1-1
size: many
D: TRBD1
length: 14
DNA: TGTGCCAGTACCCGGGACAGACAGAACACTGAAGCTTTCTTT
CDR3: CASTRDRQNTEAFF

V: TRBV28
J: TRBJ1-4
size: .
D: .
length: 13
DNA: TGTGCCAGCAGTTTTGGCATTCTAGAAAAACTGTTTTTT
CDR3: CASSFGILEKLFF

V: TRBV20-1
J: TRBJ2-7
size: .
D: .
length: 14
DNA: TGCAGTGCTAGAGGGAGCGGAGGTTCCTACGAGCAGTACTTC
CDR3: CSARGSGGSYEQYF

V: TRBV19
J: TRBJ2-7
size: few
D: TRBD1
length: 14
DNA: TGTGCCAGTAGCAAAGGACAGGGGACCTACGAGCAGTACTTC
CDR3: CASSKGQGTYEQYF

V: TRBV18
J: TRBJ2-7
size: .
D: TRBD1
length: 14
DNA: TGTGCCAGCTTACCCCCGACAGGGACCTACGAGCAGTACTTC
CDR3: CASLPPTGTYEQYF

V: TRBV27
J: TRBJ1-6
size: many
D: TRBD1
length: 15
DNA: TGTGCCAGCAGTTTAACCGGGACAGGGCTCTCACCCCTCCACTTT
CDR3: CASSLTGTGLSPLHF

V: TRBV6-1
J: TRBJ2-7
size: many
D: .
length: 12
DNA: TGTGCCAGCAGTGGATGGGGGGACGAGCAGTACTTC
CDR3: CASSGWGDEQYF

V: TRBV4-1
J: TRBJ1-2
size: .
D: TRBD1
length: 19
DNA: TGCGCCAGCAGCCAAAGCCTATACAAAACCGGGACAGGGGCAGATGGCTACACCTTC
CDR3: CASSQSLYKTGTGADGYTF

V: TRBV5-1
J: TRBJ1-5
size: .
D: .
length: 18
DNA: TGCGCCAGCAGCTTGGGGGGCGGGAGGGGCAATAGCAATCAGCCCCAGCATTTT
CDR3: CASSLGGGRGNSNQPQHF

V: TRBV30
J: TRBJ1-2
size: many
D: TRBD1
length: 13
DNA: TGTGCCTGGAGTGGACAGGGGGTTCTTGGCTACACCTTC
CDR3: CAWSGQGVLGYTF

V: TRBV18
J: TRBJ2-7
size: many
D: .
length: 14
DNA: TGTGCCAGCTCACCACTCCCAGACACCTACGAGCAGTACTTC
CDR3: CASSPLPDTYEQYF

V: TRBV5-1
J: TRBJ2-2
size: many
D: TRBD2
length: 17
DNA: TGCGCCAGCAGCCCAATGAGGACTAGCGGGGACACCGGGGAGCTGTTTTTT
CDR3: CASSPMRTSGDTGELFF

V: TRBV5-1
J: TRBJ2-1
size: .
D: .
length: 17
DNA: TGCGCCAGCAGCCCGAGAATGGAGCTTTTCTCCTACAATGAGCAGTTCTTC
CDR3: CASSPRMELFSYNEQFF

V: TRBV18
J: TRBJ1-4
size: many
D: .
length: 13
DNA: TGTGCCAGCTCAGACAGGCAAAATGAAAAACTGTTTTTT
CDR3: CASSDRQNEKLFF

V: TRBV18
J: TRBJ2-7
size: .
D: .
length: 14
DNA: TGTGCCAGCTCCAGGAGGGGTCCCAACTTAGAGCAGTACTTC
CDR3: CASSRRGPNLEQYF

V: TRBV7-9
J: TRBJ2-1
size: many
D: TRBD1
length: 16
DNA: TGTGCCAGCAGCGGAGGACAGGGGGCCACCTACAATGAGCAGTTCTTC
CDR3: CASSGGQGATYNEQFF

V: TRBV18
J: TRBJ2-5
size: many
D: TRBD2
length: 17
DNA: TGTGCCAGCTCACCACGGCAAACGGCGGGGGGCCAAGAGACCCAGTACTTC
CDR3: CASSPRQTAGGQETQYF

V: TRBV7-3
J: TRBJ2-5
size: few
D: TRBD1
length: 15
DNA: TGTGCCAGCAGCCAGGTCAGGGGGTCCCAAGAGACCCAGTACTTC
CDR3: CASSQVRGSQETQYF

V: TRBV15
J: TRBJ1-2
size: .
D: .
length: 12
DNA: TGTGCCACCAGCACCTACGGAGGGGGCTACACCTTC
CDR3: CATSTYGGGYTF

V: TRBV18
J: TRBJ2-2
size: many
D: .
length: 14
DNA: TGTGCCAGCTCACCGCTTGAGAACACCGGGGAGCTGTTTTTT
CDR3: CASSPLENTGELFF

V: TRBV5-1
J: TRBJ2-7
size: many
D: .
length: 14
DNA: TGCGCCAGCAGCTTTTATGCAGGAAACTACGAGCAGTACTTC
CDR3: CASSFYAGNYEQYF

V: TRBV7-2
J: TRBJ1-3
size: many
D: .
length: 16
DNA: TGTGCCAGCAGCTTAGCCAGGGCGCACTCTGGAAACACCATATATTTT
CDR3: CASSLARAHSGNTIYF

V: TRBV29-1
J: TRBJ2-7
size: .
D: TRBD1
length: 14
DNA: TGCAGCGTTGAAAGCAGGGGGAGCTCCTACGAGCAGTACTTC
CDR3: CSVESRGSSYEQYF

V: TRBV28
J: TRBJ2-1
size: many
D: .
length: 15
DNA: TGTGCCAGCAGCTCCCCCGGGACTTTCTACAATGAGCAGTTCTTC
CDR3: CASSSPGTFYNEQFF

V: TRBV29-1
J: TRBJ2-7
size: many
D: .
length: 14
DNA: TGCAGCGTTACACAGGGAAGTAGTGTTTACGAGCAGTACTTC
CDR3: CSVTQGSSVYEQYF

V: TRBV11-1
J: TRBJ2-7
size: many
D: .
length: 13
DNA: TGTGCCAGCAGCTTCACCAGGGCCCACGAGCAGTACTTC
CDR3: CASSFTRAHEQYF

V: TRBV12-3/TRBV12-4
J: TRBJ2-1
size: .
D: .
length: 12
DNA: TGTGCCAGCACCACGGGACTCAATGAGCAGTTCTTC
CDR3: CASTTGLNEQFF

V: TRBV27
J: TRBJ1-5
size: .
D: .
length: 14
DNA: TGTGCCAGCAGTTTAGGGCCCTGGGATCAGCCCCAGCATTTT
CDR3: CASSLGPWDQPQHF

V: TRBV18
J: TRBJ1-6
size: many
D: .
length: 17
DNA: TGTGCCAGCTCACCAGAAACAGGACACTCCTATAATTCACCCCTCCACTTT
CDR3: CASSPETGHSYNSPLHF

V: TRBV27
J: TRBJ1-2
size: few
D: .
length: 15
DNA: TGTGCCAGCAGTTGGGTCCCTATAGCTAACTATGGCTACACCTTC
CDR3: CASSWVPIANYGYTF

V: TRBV2
J: TRBJ2-3
size: many
D: .
length: 15
DNA: TGTGCCAGCAGTCCCGGGACGTCGAGCACAGATACGCAGTATTTT
CDR3: CASSPGTSSTDTQYF

V: TRBV20-1
J: TRBJ1-6
size: many
D: .
length: 15
DNA: TGCAGTGCCACGACTAGCAGCATCTATAATTCACCCCTCCACTTT
CDR3: CSATTSSIYNSPLHF

V: TRBV2
J: TRBJ2-5
size: .
D: TRBD2
length: 18
DNA: TGTGCCAGCAGTGAATCTAGCGGGACCAACCTCCTTCAAGAGACCCAGTACTTC
CDR3: CASSESSGTNLLQETQYF

V: TRBV28
J: TRBJ1-5
size: many
D: TRBD1
length: 17
DNA: TGTGCCAGCGGCGGGGGGGCAGGGGGCTCTAGCAATCAGCCCCAGCATTTT
CDR3: CASGGGAGGSSNQPQHF

V: TRBV30
J: TRBJ1-4
size: many
D: .
length: 11
DNA: TGTGCCTGGAGTGGGGGTAAAAAACTGTTTTTT
CDR3: CAWSGGKKLFF

V: TRBV30
J: TRBJ1-3
size: many
D: TRBD1
length: 14
DNA: TGTGCCTGGATGAACAGGGGGCTGGGAAACACCATATATTTT
CDR3: CAWMNRGLGNTIYF

V: TRBV11-2
J: TRBJ2-1
size: many
D: TRBD2
length: 16
DNA: TGTGCCAGCAGCTTAGCCCTCCGACTAGCGGTTTACGAGCAGTTCTTC
CDR3: CASSLALRLAVYEQFF

V: TRBV5-1
J: TRBJ2-5
size: .
D: TRBD2
length: 15
DNA: TGTGCCAGCAGCTTGGCTAGCGGAGGACAAGAGACCCAGTACTTC
CDR3: CASSLASGGQETQYF

V: TRBV29-1
J: TRBJ2-1
size: few
D: .
length: 13
DNA: TGCAGTTTGCCCCGGCCAGAAGACAATGAGCAGTTCTTC
CDR3: CSLPRPEDNEQFF

V: TRBV20-1
J: TRBJ1-1
size: .
D: .
length: 14
DNA: TGCAGCCCCGGACACTTGGGGAGGAACACTGAAGCTTTCTTT
CDR3: CSPGHLGRNTEAFF

V: TRBV28
J: TRBJ1-1
size: many
D: .
length: 14
DNA: TGTGCCAGCAGTTACTCGGGGGGGAGAGCTGAAGCTTTCTTT
CDR3: CASSYSGGRAEAFF

V: TRBV4-1
J: TRBJ2-2
size: many
D: .
length: 13
DNA: TGCGCCAGCAGCCAGGCGAGGACCGGGGAGCTGTTTTTT
CDR3: CASSQARTGELFF

V: TRBV14
J: TRBJ1-2
size: many
D: TRBD1
length: 15
DNA: TGTGCCAGCAGCCAACCAGGACAGGCTGGCTATGGCTACACCTTC
CDR3: CASSQPGQAGYGYTF

V: TRBV3-1
J: TRBJ2-1
size: few
D: .
length: 15
DNA: TGTGCCAGCAGCCAGGCCCGGATCTCCTACAATGAGCAGTTCTTC
CDR3: CASSQARISYNEQFF

V: TRBV19
J: TRBJ1-2
size: many
D: .
length: 15
DNA: TGTGCCAGTAGTCCCCTCCCGCAGGGATACTATGGCTACACCTTC
CDR3: CASSPLPQGYYGYTF

V: TRBV5-8
J: TRBJ1-4
size: many
D: .
length: 14
DNA: TGTGCCAGCACTCGAGGGCGGGGGCGGGAAAAACTGTTTTTT
CDR3: CASTRGRGREKLFF

V: TRBV28
J: TRBJ1-1
size: many
D: .
length: 14
DNA: TGTGCCAGCAGTTCACCGGGGGGCTGGACTGAAGCTTTCTTT
CDR3: CASSSPGGWTEAFF

V: TRBV5-1
J: TRBJ2-5
size: many
D: .
length: 13
DNA: TGCGCCAGCAGCCTACAGCGGCAAGAGACCCAGTACTTC
CDR3: CASSLQRQETQYF

V: TRBV20-1
J: TRBJ1-6
size: many
D: .
length: 14
DNA: TGCAGTGCTAGAGATCCAACGGCCAATTCACCCCTCCACTTT
CDR3: CSARDPTANSPLHF

V: TRBV11-2
J: TRBJ2-2
size: many
D: .
length: 15
DNA: TGTGCCGGCAGCTCTAAAGACTACTTTCAGAGAGAGCTGTTTTTT
CDR3: CAGSSKDYFQRELFF

V: TRBV2
J: TRBJ1-1
size: many
D: .
length: 13
DNA: TGTGCCAGCACCAAGGAGGGGAACACTGAAGCTTTCTTT
CDR3: CASTKEGNTEAFF

V: TRBV7-9
J: TRBJ2-7
size: many
D: TRBD1
length: 13
DNA: TGTGCCAGCAGCTTAGGGGACAGCTACGAGCAGTACTTC
CDR3: CASSLGDSYEQYF